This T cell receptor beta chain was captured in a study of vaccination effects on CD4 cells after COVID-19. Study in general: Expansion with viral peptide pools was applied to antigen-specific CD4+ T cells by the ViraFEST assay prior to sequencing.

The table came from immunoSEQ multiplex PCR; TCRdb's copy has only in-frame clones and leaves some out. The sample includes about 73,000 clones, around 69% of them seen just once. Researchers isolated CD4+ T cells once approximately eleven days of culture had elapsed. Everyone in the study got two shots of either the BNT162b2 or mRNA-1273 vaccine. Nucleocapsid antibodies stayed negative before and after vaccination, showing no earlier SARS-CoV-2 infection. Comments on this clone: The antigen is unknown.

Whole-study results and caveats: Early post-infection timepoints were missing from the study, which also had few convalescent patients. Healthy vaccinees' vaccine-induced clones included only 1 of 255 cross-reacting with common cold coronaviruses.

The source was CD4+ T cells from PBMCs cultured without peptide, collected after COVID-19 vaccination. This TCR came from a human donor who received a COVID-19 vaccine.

CDR3 sequence (DNA): TGCGCCACCTCGACAGGGAGGTTCGGTGAGCAGTTCTTC. Protein sequence: CATSTGRFGEQFF. The chain couples TRBV5-1 to TRBJ2-1, with D maybe TRBD1 (7 bases). Between the trimmed V and J ends, which lost 9 bases and 9 bases, there was a span of 19 bases. CDR3 length: 13 amino acids. CDR1 is SGHRS, CDR2 YFSETQ, per germline.